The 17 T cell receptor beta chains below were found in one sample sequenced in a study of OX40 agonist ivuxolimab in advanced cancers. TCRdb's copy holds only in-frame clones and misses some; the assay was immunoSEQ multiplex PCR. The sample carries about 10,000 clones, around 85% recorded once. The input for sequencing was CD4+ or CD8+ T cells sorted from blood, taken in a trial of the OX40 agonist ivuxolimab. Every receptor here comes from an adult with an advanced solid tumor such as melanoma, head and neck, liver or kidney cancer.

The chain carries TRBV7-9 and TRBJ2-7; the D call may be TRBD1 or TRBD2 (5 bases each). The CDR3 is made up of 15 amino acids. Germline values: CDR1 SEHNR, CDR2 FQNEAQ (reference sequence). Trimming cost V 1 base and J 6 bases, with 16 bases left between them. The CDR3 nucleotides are TGTGCCAGCAGCTTAGGCCAGGGCATGAGGGGCGAGCAGTACTTC. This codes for CASSLGQGMRGEQYF.

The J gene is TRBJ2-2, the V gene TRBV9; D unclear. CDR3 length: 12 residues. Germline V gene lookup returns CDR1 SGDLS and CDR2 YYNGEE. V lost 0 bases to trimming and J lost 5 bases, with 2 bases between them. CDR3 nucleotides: TGTGCCAGCAGCGTAGCTACCGGGGAGCTGTTTTTT. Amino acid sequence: CASSVATGELFF.

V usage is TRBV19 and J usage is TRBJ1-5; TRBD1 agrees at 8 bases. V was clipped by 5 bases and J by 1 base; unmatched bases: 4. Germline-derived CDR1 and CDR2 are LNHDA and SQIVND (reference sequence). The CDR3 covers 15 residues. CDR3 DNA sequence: TGTGCCAGTAGTCCCGGGACAGGCAGCAATCAGCCCCAGCATTTT. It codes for CASSPGTGSNQPQHF.

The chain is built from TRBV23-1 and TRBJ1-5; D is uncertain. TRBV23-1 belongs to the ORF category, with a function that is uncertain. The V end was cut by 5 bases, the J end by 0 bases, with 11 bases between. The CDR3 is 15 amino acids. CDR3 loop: CASSWGSYSNQPQHF. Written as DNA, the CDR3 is TGCGCCAGCAGTTGGGGTTCCTATAGCAATCAGCCCCAGCATTTT.

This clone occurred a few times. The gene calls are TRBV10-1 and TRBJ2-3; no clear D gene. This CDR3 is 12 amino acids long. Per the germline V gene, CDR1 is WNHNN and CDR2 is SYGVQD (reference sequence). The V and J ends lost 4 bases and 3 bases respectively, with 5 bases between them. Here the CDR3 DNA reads TGCGCCAGCAGTGCCATTACAGATACGCAGTATTTT. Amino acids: CASSAITDTQYF.

CDR3 coding DNA: TGCGCCAGCAGCCAAGGAAGCGGCTACACCTTC. This sequence encodes CASSQGSGYTF. The genes are TRBV4-1 and TRBJ1-2; D remains ambiguous. This CDR3 region has 11 residues. Trimming took off 1 base at V and 8 bases at J, with 5 bases between the two ends. Germline V gives CDR1 MGHRA, CDR2 YSYEKL.

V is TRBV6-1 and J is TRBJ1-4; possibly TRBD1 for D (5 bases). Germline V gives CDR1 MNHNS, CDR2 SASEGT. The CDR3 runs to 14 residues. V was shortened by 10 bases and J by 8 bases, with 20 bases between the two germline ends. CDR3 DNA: TGTGCCATCGGGGACCTCTCCAATGGCGAAAAACTGTTTTTT. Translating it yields CAIGDLSNGEKLFF.

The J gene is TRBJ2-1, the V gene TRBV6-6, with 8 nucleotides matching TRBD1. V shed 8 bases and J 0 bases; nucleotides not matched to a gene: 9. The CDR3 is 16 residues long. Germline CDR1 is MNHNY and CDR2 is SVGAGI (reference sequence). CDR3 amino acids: CASWDRPTSSYNEQFF. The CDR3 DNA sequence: TGTGCCAGCTGGGACAGGCCGACGAGCTCCTACAATGAGCAGTTCTTC.

The DNA of the CDR3 is TGTGCCACCAGCAGAGGAAGGGACGGTTCCTACGAGCAGTACTTC. Residues: CATSRGRDGSYEQYF. The chain couples TRBV15 to TRBJ2-7; D possibly matches TRBD1 or TRBD2 (5 bases each). Germline lookup yields CDR1 LNHNV and CDR2 YYDKDF (reference sequence). This CDR3 region has 15 residues. V lost 1 base, J lost 1 base, and 11 bases lay in between.

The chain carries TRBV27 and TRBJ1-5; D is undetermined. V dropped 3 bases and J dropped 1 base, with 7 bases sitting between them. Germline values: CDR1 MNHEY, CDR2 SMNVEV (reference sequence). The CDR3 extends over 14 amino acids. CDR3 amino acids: CASSFSQSNQPQHF. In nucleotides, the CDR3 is TGTGCCAGCAGTTTTTCGCAGAGCAATCAGCCCCAGCATTTT.

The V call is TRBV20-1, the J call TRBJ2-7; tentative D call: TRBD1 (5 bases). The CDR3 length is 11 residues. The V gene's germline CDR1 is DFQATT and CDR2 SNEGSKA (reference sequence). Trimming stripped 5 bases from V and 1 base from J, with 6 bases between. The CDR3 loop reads CSAGASYEQYF. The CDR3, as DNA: TGCAGTGCTGGGGCTTCCTACGAGCAGTACTTC.

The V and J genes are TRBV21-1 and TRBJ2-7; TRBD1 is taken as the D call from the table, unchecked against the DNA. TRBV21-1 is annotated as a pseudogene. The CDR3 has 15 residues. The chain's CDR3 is CASSGGTGQGWEQYF. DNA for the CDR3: TGTGCCAGCAGCGGAGGGACAGGGCAAGGGTGGGAGCAGTACTTC.

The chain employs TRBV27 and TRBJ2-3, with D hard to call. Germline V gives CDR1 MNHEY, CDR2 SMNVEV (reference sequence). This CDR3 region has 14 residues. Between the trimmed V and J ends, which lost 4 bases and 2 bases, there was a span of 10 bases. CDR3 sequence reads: CASSSPAITDTQYF. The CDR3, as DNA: TGTGCCAGCAGTTCACCCGCCATCACAGATACGCAGTATTTT.

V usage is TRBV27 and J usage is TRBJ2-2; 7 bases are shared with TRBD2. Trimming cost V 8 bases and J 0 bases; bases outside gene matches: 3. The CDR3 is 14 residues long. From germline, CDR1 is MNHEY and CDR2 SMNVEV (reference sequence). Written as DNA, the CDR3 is TGTGCCAGCTCGGGGGGATCGAACACCGGGGAGCTGTTTTTT. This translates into CASSGGSNTGELFF.

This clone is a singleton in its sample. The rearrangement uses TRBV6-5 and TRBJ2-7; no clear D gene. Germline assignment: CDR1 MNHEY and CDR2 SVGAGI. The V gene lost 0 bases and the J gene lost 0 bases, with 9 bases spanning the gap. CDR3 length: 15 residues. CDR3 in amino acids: CASSYSNGDSYEQYF. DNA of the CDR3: TGTGCCAGCAGTTACTCGAATGGCGACTCCTACGAGCAGTACTTC.

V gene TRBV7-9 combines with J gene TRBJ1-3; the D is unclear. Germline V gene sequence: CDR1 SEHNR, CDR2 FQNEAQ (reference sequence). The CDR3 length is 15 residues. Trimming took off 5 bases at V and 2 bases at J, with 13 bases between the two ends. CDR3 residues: CASSPPGEAGNTIYF. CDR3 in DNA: TGTGCCAGCAGCCCCCCTGGGGAGGCTGGAAACACCATATATTTT.

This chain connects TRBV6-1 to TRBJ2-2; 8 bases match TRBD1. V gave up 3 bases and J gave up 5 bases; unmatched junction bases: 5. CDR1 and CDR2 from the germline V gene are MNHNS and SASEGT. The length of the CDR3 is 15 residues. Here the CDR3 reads CASSDTGGWTGELFF. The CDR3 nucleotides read TGTGCCAGCAGTGACACAGGGGGATGGACCGGGGAGCTGTTTTTT.